This paragraph covers one T cell receptor beta chain sequence. Antigen: not known. Described treatment: around 19 received Ad26.COV2.S at low or high dose, single or two shots; about 5 received placebo; per-sample allocation not given. Specimens were obtained on day 63 following the first vaccine or placebo injection. The data derive from a study of Ad26.COV2.S vaccination and SARS-CoV-2 variants. Study-wide background: Of the COV1001 trial arms, the Ad26.COV2.S arm included the donor. Intramuscularly, Ad26.COV2.S was given either once or twice, 56 days apart. Study-level findings and limits: Total T cell responses were possibly underestimated by TCR breadth and depth analyses. Vaccine recipients posted higher spike-specific TCR breadth than their placebo counterparts.

The table came from immunoSEQ multiplex PCR; TCRdb's copy has only in-frame clones and leaves some out. The sample contains approximately 280,000 clones, roughly 86% of which appear only once. This receptor was obtained from a person between 18 and 59 years old who received the Ad26.COV2.S COVID-19 vaccine or a placebo. Sequences were derived from peripheral blood, sampled in a trial of Ad26.COV2.S vaccine versus placebo.

The DNA for the CDR3 is TGTGCCAGCAGCCCAGGGGGCTCGGAGACCCAGTACTTC. Translated, it gives CASSPGGSETQYF. The chain links TRBV7-2 to TRBJ2-5; TRBD1 matches at 8 bases. CDR1 is SGHTA and CDR2 is FQGNSA in the germline V gene. The CDR3 has 13 amino acids. J was trimmed by 5 bases and V by 5 bases; bases with no gene match: 4.